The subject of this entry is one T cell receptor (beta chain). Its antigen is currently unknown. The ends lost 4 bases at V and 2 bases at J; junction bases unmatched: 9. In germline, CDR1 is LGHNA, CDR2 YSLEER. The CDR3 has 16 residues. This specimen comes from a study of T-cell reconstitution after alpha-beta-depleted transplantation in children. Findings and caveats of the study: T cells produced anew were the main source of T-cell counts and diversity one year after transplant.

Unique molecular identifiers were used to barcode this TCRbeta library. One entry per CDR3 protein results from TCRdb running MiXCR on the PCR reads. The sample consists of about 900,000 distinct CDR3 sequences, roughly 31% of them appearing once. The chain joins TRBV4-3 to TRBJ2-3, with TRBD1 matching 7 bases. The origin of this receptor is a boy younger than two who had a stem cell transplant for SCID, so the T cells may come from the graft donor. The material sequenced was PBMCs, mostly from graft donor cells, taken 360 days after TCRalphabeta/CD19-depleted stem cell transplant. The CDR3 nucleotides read TGCGCCAGCAGCCCGAGGGAGACAGGGTACACAGATACGCAGTATTTT. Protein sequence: CASSPRETGYTDTQYF.